Described below is a single TCR beta chain sequence and its context. Its matching antigen is unknown. Since no conserved phenylalanine or tryptophan closes the CDR3, a read error is the likely cause. CDR1 is SGHDT, CDR2 YYEEEE, per germline. CDR3 size: 14 residues. Hyperthyroidism in the patients, aged 18 to 65, was newly diagnosed and under 2 months in duration. Using around 10 ml of fresh peripheral blood, PBMCs were prepared. The sample belongs to a study of T cells in Graves' hyperthyroidism and ophthalmopathy. Study context: Upon initial diagnosis and before any treatment, peripheral blood was collected. Study-wide findings and caveats: Researchers found most expanded thyroid clonotypes above 0.001 in blood as well.

RNA transcripts served as the template for amplifying TCR beta CDR3 regions. During a first-round RT-PCR of the TCR CDR3, the HTBI primer set was used. TCRdb processed the multiplex PCR reads anew with MiXCR; each CDR3 protein has one entry. This table has tens of thousands of distinct CDR3 sequences, around 40% appearing once. The source is a woman aged 30 to 39 with Graves' hyperthyroidism. The rearrangement links TRBV5-6 to TRBJ2-5; D not certain. Sequenced sample: blood. This CDR3 reads CASSFGRSQGTQYS. CDR3 nucleotides: TGTGCCAGCAGCTTTGGCAGAAGCCAAGGGACCCAGTACTCC.